A selection of T cell receptor beta chains follows, all from one sample in a study of technical replicates of blood from a few donors. Produced via immunoSEQ multiplex PCR; TCRdb's table is partial and in-frame only. The sample has 91,000 or so clones, 95% seen once. Sequencing was done on a sample of T cells isolated from PBMCs. These receptors originate from a human donor in good health. Each CDR3 is given with its conserved first and last residue. The D gene is left open where the match is weak. Clone size is shown for a subset of rows, as once, few, many or a class of expanded clone.

D	V	J	size	DNA	CDR3
TRBD1	TRBV5-5	TRBJ1-4	-	TGTGCCAGCAGCATACGACAGGGGGCATTTGAAAAACTGTTTTTT	CASSIRQGAFEKLFF
-	TRBV6-1	TRBJ1-1	-	TGTGCCAGCGTAGGACAGACCAACACTGAAGCTTTCTTT	CASVGQTNTEAFF
TRBD1	TRBV2	TRBJ2-7	-	TGTGCCAGCAGTTTAGGCAGGGGGTACGAGCAGTACTTC	CASSLGRGYEQYF
-	TRBV5-4	TRBJ1-1	-	TGTGCCAGCAGCTTGTCGGTGGGGACTGTATGGACTGAAGCTTTCTTT	CASSLSVGTVWTEAFF
TRBD2	TRBV6-5	TRBJ2-2	-	TGTGCCAGCAGTTACGGACTAGCGAGTTCCGGGGAGCTGTTTTTT	CASSYGLASSGELFF
TRBD2	TRBV27	TRBJ2-7	-	TGTGCCAGCAGACCTGGACTAGCGGGGCAAACCTACGGGGAGCAGTACTTC	CASRPGLAGQTYGEQYF
-	TRBV27	TRBJ1-4	-	TGTGCCAGCAGCCTTGCAGGGGAAAATGAAAAACTGTTTTTT	CASSLAGENEKLFF
TRBD1	TRBV5-1	TRBJ1-1	-	TGCGCCAGCAGCTACAGACAGGGGTCGAACACTGAAGCTTTCTTT	CASSYRQGSNTEAFF
TRBD1	TRBV5-8	TRBJ1-5	once	TGTGCCAGCAGCTGGGACAGGCAGCCCCAGCATTTT	CASSWDRQPQHF
-	TRBV30	TRBJ1-3	-	TGTGCCTGGATGCGGAGGGGTGACACCATATATTTT	CAWMRRGDTIYF
-	TRBV21-1	TRBJ1-2	-	TGTGCCAGCAGCAATGTAGGGGGCCCTTGGGCGAATGGCTACACCTTC	CASSNVGGPWANGYTF
TRBD1	TRBV2	TRBJ1-2	-	TGTGCCAGCAGGGAGGACAGGGTCGGCTACACCTTC	CASREDRVGYTF
-	TRBV18	TRBJ2-7	-	TGTGCCAGCTCACCACGGAACTCAGGGGAATCGTACGAGCAGTACTTC	CASSPRNSGESYEQYF
-	TRBV7-3	TRBJ1-1	-	TGTGCCAGCAGCTTATCTGGAGGGTACACTGAAGCTTTCTTT	CASSLSGGYTEAFF
-	TRBV18	TRBJ1-1	-	TGTGCCAGCTCACCACTTGACAGTCTCATGAACACTGAAGCTTTCTTT	CASSPLDSLMNTEAFF
TRBD2	TRBV10-1	TRBJ2-7	-	TGCGCCAGCAGTGCATTCGGGCGGGAGTACTACGAGCAGTACTTC	CASSAFGREYYEQYF
TRBD2	TRBV6-5	TRBJ2-5	-	TGTGCCAGCAGGAGCGGGAGAAGTGACGAGACCCAGTACTTC	CASRSGRSDETQYF
-	TRBV11-2	TRBJ2-7	-	TGTGCCAGCAGCGATAATAGGGGTATCGGCTACGAGCAGTACTTC	CASSDNRGIGYEQYF
TRBD1	TRBV28	TRBJ1-2	-	TGTGCCAGCAGTTTGCAGGGGGCCTCTAACTATGGCTACACCTTC	CASSLQGASNYGYTF
-	TRBV27	TRBJ2-1	-	TGTGCCAGCAGTTTGTCCCTAGCTGTTATCAATGAGCAGTTCTTC	CASSLSLAVINEQFF
TRBD1	TRBV10-3	TRBJ2-7	-	TGTGCCATCAGCAGGGGGCTCTATACCACCTACGAGCAGTACTTC	CAISRGLYTTYEQYF
TRBD1	TRBV11-2	TRBJ2-4	-	TGTGCCAGCAGCTTAGACGGGGACAGGGTCCGCATTCAGTACTTC	CASSLDGDRVRIQYF
-	TRBV7-9	TRBJ2-5	few	TGTGCCAGCAGCTTAGCCCCTAGCCGGCAGACCCAGTACTTC	CASSLAPSRQTQYF
TRBD2	TRBV19	TRBJ2-7	-	TGTGCCAGTAGTGGACTATTCACTAGCGGCTCCTACGAGCAGTACTTC	CASSGLFTSGSYEQYF
-	TRBV7-3	TRBJ2-2	-	TGTGCCAGCGGAACCCGGGTCCTTAACACCGGGGAGCTGTTTTTT	CASGTRVLNTGELFF
-	TRBV19	TRBJ2-3	-	TGTGCCAGTAGTAAGGGAGGAGGCACAGATACGCAGTATTTT	CASSKGGGTDTQYF
-	TRBV27	TRBJ2-5	-	TGTGCCAGCAGTTTATCCTGGGCCCTCGGATCGGAGACCCAGTACTTC	CASSLSWALGSETQYF
-	TRBV4-1	TRBJ1-3	-	TGCGCCAGCAGCCAACCCGGGACTAGACAACCCGTATATTTT	CASSQPGTRQPVYF
TRBD1	TRBV30	TRBJ1-2	-	TGTGCCTGGGGGACAGATGGCTACACCTTC	CAWGTDGYTF
-	TRBV7-2	TRBJ1-2	-	TGTGCCAGCAGCTTGAGCTCCTATGGCTACACCTTC	CASSLSSYGYTF
TRBD1	TRBV5-4	TRBJ1-2	-	TGTGCCAGCAGACACGACTATAAAATGGACAGGAAGGAGTATGGCTACACCTTC	CASRHDYKMDRKEYGYTF
-	TRBV30	TRBJ1-1	-	TGTGCACGTAGGAACACTGAAGCTTTCTTT	CARRNTEAFF
TRBD2	TRBV13	TRBJ2-7	-	TGTGCCAGCAGCTTAGGGAGAGGAGGCGGGAGGGGATCCTACGAGCAGTACTTC	CASSLGRGGGRGSYEQYF
TRBD2	TRBV11-2	TRBJ2-7	-	TGTGCCAGCAGCTCAGAACTAGCGGGAGGCACCTACGAGCAGTACTTC	CASSSELAGGTYEQYF
-	TRBV5-6	TRBJ2-3	-	TGTGCCAGCAGCTTTAGAAGGAGTACAGATACGCAGTATTTT	CASSFRRSTDTQYF
-	TRBV28	TRBJ1-4	-	TGTGCCAGCACCCTAGTGGGACTCACGACTGAAAAACTGTTTTTT	CASTLVGLTTEKLFF
TRBD1	TRBV2	TRBJ1-1	few	TGTGCCAGCAGAATTCAGGGGGCGCGTGAAGCTTTCTTT	CASRIQGAREAFF
-	TRBV10-3	TRBJ2-7	-	TGTGCCATCAGTGACCTCAGACATACACGCTACGAGGAGCAGTACTTC	CAISDLRHTRYEEQYF
TRBD1	TRBV16	TRBJ1-4	once	TGTGCCAGCAGCCAGGTCGGACAGGCTAATGAAAAACTGTTTTTT	CASSQVGQANEKLFF
TRBD1	TRBV6-5	TRBJ1-1	-	TGTGCCAGCAGTTACCTGACAGGGGGGGACACTGAAGCTTTCTTT	CASSYLTGGDTEAFF
-	TRBV6-5	TRBJ1-2	-	TGTGCCAGCAGTATCACAGGGTTTTACTATGGCTACACCTTC	CASSITGFYYGYTF
-	TRBV7-9	TRBJ2-5	-	TGTGCCAGCAGCGAAGGACAGACGGTACAAGAGACCCAGTACTTC	CASSEGQTVQETQYF
TRBD2	TRBV5-1	TRBJ2-4	-	TGCGCCAGCAGCTCCGGGAGGGACCAAGGGAACATTCAGTACTTC	CASSSGRDQGNIQYF
-	TRBV5-1	TRBJ2-2	-	TGCGCCAGCAGCTCAAGCCCGGGGAGGGGGTACACCGGGGAGCTGTTTTTT	CASSSSPGRGYTGELFF
TRBD2	TRBV4-1	TRBJ2-1	-	TGCGCCAGCAGCCTAACCCACACTAGCGGTTACAATGAGCAGTTCTTC	CASSLTHTSGYNEQFF
TRBD1	TRBV6-1	TRBJ1-1	-	TGTGCCAGCAGCGGGACAGGGGTGCCTGAAGCTTTCTTT	CASSGTGVPEAFF
-	TRBV6-5	TRBJ1-1	-	TGTGCCAGCAGTTCGCCGCTCAGGGGAATGAACACTGAAGCTTTCTTT	CASSSPLRGMNTEAFF
TRBD2	TRBV7-9	TRBJ2-7	-	TGTGCCAGCAGCTCCCCCGGGGGGACGGAGCAGTACTTC	CASSSPGGTEQYF
TRBD1	TRBV6-5	TRBJ1-3	-	TGTGCCAGCAGTTACAGGACAGGGTTTGGAAACACCATATATTTT	CASSYRTGFGNTIYF
TRBD2	TRBV7-8	TRBJ2-2	once	TGTGCCAGCAGCTCGAGACTAGCGGTTCTTTCCGGGGAGCTGTTTTTT	CASSSRLAVLSGELFF
TRBD1	TRBV11-2	TRBJ2-7	-	TGTGCCAGCAGCCGGACAGGGAACGAGCAGTACTTC	CASSRTGNEQYF
TRBD1	TRBV5-8	TRBJ2-7	-	TGTGCCAGCAGCTTGCAGTCCGGGACAGGGGGCTACGAGCAGTACTTC	CASSLQSGTGGYEQYF
TRBD1	TRBV5-1	TRBJ2-7	-	TGCGCCAGCAGCTTGGAGACAGGGGGGACTTACGAGCAGTACTTC	CASSLETGGTYEQYF